This TCR beta chain is drawn from a study of T cell responses to AZD1222 COVID-19 vaccine (dated by TCRdb to the early 2020s). In terms of the full investigation: TCR sequencing covered 230 to 250 trial participants: 207 given two doses of AZD1222 and 26 given two doses of MenACWY control vaccine. Trial participants were enrolled into age subgroups of 18-55, 56-69 and 70-plus years, which contained approximately 150, 28 and 58 TCR-sequenced participants, respectively. On the study overall, not on this receptor specifically: Because no day 14 peak-response samples were available, the repertoires could be characterized only after the peak T cell response. The 56-69-year group was small, and its depth increase did not reach significance, likely because of low power. After two AZD1222 doses, both the breadth and the depth of spike-specific TCRs were significantly higher than at day 0 and than in MenACWY recipients. Conclusions about previously exposed vaccinees were limited because only six AZD1222 recipients were SARS-CoV-2 seropositive at baseline. Most participants were white British and females outnumbered males, and the authors suggested that clonal diversity may have been underestimated. The whole spike protein was spanned by vaccine-associated CD4 TCRs, and dominant responses were seen in regions 160-218 and 743-854. Reportedly, close to half of the unique spike-specific TCRs recognized epitopes lying outside the regions that are mutated in the B.1.351 and B.1.1.7 variants.

Per the publication, the time point label means: about 28 days (+/-7) after the second vaccine dose. The sample's treatment or condition label, in plain terms: meningococcal conjugate vaccine given as trial control. Samples from vaccinated people were obtained from the UK trials COV001 and COV002, which included a single-blind randomized controlled phase 2/3 trial of AZD1222 (ChAdOx1 nCoV-19) in healthy adults. Trial participant PBMC samples were collected at day 0 and day 28 after the second dose for TCRbeta chain sequencing. About this clone itself: The clone's antigen remains unknown. Nothing much larger sits one base from this clone, and base qualities are not available.

The CDR3 runs 16 amino acids, cysteine and phenylalanine included. Just CDR3 DNA is preserved here, 48 bases in frame from base 1. CDR1 and CDR2, per the germline V gene, are SGHAT and FQNNGV. V loses 3 bases, J loses 0 bases, and the germline ends lie 15 bases apart. The CDR3 regions of human TCRbeta chains were analyzed by immunosequencing. For the original study's pipeline: Repertoire TCRs were matched against a reference library of SARS-CoV-2-specific TCRs generated with the MIRA antigen-specificity platform. Breadth was defined as the fraction of unique TCRs that were SARS-CoV-2-associated. Depth was defined as the fraction of total T cells that were SARS-CoV-2-associated. Using the MIRA data, each spike-specific TCR was mapped to the spike region that the TCR reacts to and placed in a CD4 or CD8 class. Log10-transformed breadth and depth values were compared by one-way ANOVA with Sidak's multiple comparisons tests. Here the immuneACCESS table is served through TCRdb, limited to in-frame sequences with V and J called. Missing clones are a known gap in these copies; in checked studies unresolved V genes cover under half, and the rest lacks a known reason. The V and J calls and clone size come from that table; D and trimming were worked out from the DNA. This sample comprises 120,000 to 150,000 clones, around 90% of them detected only once. Roughly 5.4% of the sample is in the top ten clones.

The sequenced sample was peripheral blood, obtained 28 days after the second dose of the MenACWY control vaccine. The chain is assembled from TRBV11-2 and TRBJ2-7; the D gene remains uncertain. This TCR came from an adult who received the MenACWY meningococcal vaccine as a control. CDR3 reads: CASSFRGGSTSYEQYF. The sequenced DNA: TGTGCCAGCAGCTTCCGCGGCGGATCCACCTCCTACGAGCAGTACTTC.